This T cell receptor (beta chain) stems from a study of T cells in Graves' hyperthyroidism and ophthalmopathy. The overall study: Peripheral blood samples were taken at initial diagnosis, prior to any treatment.

Study conclusions and caveats: Most expanded thyroid clonotypes above 0.001 also appeared in blood.

Ophthalmopathy patients all had a Clinical Activity Score of at least 3, a NOSPECS grade of at least 4 and disease under 3 months old. Notes on this clonotype: Its antigen is still unknown.

The source material, RNA transcripts, was used to amplify TCR beta CDR3 regions. HTBI primers were employed in a first-round RT-PCR of the TCR CDR3. TCRdb used MiXCR to reprocess the multiplex PCR reads, holding one entry per CDR3 protein. The sample has about 250,000 distinct CDR3 sequences; around 24% are singletons. The J segment lost 6 bases and the V segment lost 5 bases, leaving 7 bases of the junction unmatched. Per germline, CDR1 MNHNS and CDR2 SASEGT. The length of the CDR3 is 15 residues. What was sequenced was blood. This sequence was found in a woman in her thirties or forties with Graves' ophthalmopathy. This rearrangement joins TRBV6-1 to TRBJ1-5; 10 bases are a match to TRBD1. The CDR3 DNA reads TGTGCCAGCAGTCCCGACAGGGGGCAGGGTCAGCCCCAGCATTTT. Its translation is CASSPDRGQGQPQHF.